This TCR beta chain is drawn from a study of blood T cell repertoires in COVID-19. Whole-study context: Samples representing acute and convalescent COVID-19 were sourced from the United States, Italy and Spain. T cells, B-cell-depleted T cells, or PBMCs supplied cDNA or gDNA.

Method: immunoSEQ multiplex PCR; TCRdb's copy keeps in-frame clones and lacks some. The repertoire has about 350,000 clones, 88% of them found once; the top ten carry just over 1%. The CDR3 is made up of 13 amino acids. The germline gives CDR1 SGHNT, CDR2 YYREEE (reference sequence). J was trimmed by 8 bases and V by 4 bases; bases with no gene match: 8. Participants came from fewer than 25 US areas, aged roughly 18 to 90 years. Individuals in the exposed group had encountered a COVID-19 case within 2 weeks preceding study entry. The sequencing input was PBMCs or T cells enriched from blood (not recorded which). The clonotype was recovered from a woman in her thirties who had been exposed to COVID-19. The chain couples TRBV5-4 to TRBJ1-2, with TRBD1 identical over 7 bases. CDR3 bases: TGTGCCAGCAGCCCCGGACAGGACTTAGGCTACACCTTC. This encodes CASSPGQDLGYTF.